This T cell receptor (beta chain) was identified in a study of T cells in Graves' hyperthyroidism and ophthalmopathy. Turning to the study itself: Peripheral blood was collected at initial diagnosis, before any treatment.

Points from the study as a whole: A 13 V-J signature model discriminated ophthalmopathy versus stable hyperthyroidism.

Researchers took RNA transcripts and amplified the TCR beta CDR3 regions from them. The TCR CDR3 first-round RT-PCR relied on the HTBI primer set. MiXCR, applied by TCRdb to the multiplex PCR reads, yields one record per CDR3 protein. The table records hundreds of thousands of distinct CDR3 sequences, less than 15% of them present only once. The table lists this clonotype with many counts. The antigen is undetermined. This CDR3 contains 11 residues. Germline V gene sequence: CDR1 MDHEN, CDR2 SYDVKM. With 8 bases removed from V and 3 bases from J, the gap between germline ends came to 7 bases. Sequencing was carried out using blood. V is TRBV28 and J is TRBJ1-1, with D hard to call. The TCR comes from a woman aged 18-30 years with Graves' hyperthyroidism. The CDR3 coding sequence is TGTGCCAGCGATGGGGACACTGAAGCTTTCTTT. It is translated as CASDGDTEAFF.